A single T cell receptor beta chain is shown here with its context. Its antigen is currently not known. The record has no base qualities; no much larger clone is one base away. This entry belongs to a study of cytomegalovirus exposure and HLA in healthy donors (dated by TCRdb to about 2017). In terms of the full investigation: An earlier analysis of several hundred of the donors reported approximately 270 Gb of sequence data and some 120 million unique TCR beta sequences from about 179 million T cells. Roughly 300 gigabases of sequencing data and around 90 million unique TCR sequences made up an early release that covered fewer than 650 HLA-typed donors. The genetic ancestry cluster associated with self-reported Caucasian donors included 81% of the approximately 400 genotyped donors. The study aimed to test whether cataloging public T cell receptors could reveal signatures of past pathogen exposure. The T cell repertoires of roughly 660 subjects were profiled by immunosequencing and related to cytomegalovirus serostatus. Along with the approximately 620-subject first cohort, a separate validation cohort of roughly 110 different subjects was used. To predict cytomegalovirus infection status, the study brought together high-throughput TCR immunosequencing, statistical association of individual TCRs with disease status, and machine learning. In a later analysis, previously published TCR beta repertoires from hundreds of donors were re-analyzed and high-resolution HLA genotyping was added so that TCR occurrence patterns could be studied. In the later analysis, no new phenotypic data were used to find candidate immune exposures; instead, reliance was placed on TCR beta sequences and their occurrence across donors. An earlier analysis of several hundred of the donors applied high-throughput TCR beta sequencing to assess whether each TCR beta V gene segment acted as functional or pseudogenic. Donor age, sex, ethnicity and CMV serostatus were compiled alongside the repertoire data. A later genetic analysis took genome-wide SNP genotypes for about 65% of the 666 donors and used that subset as a discovery cohort. All discovery cohort repertoires had been generated using a single sequencing platform. Both class I and class II loci were covered by HLA typing, at four-digit resolution. Typing coverage differed by locus: A, B, C, DRB1 and DQB1 were typed in about 620-640 donors, DQA1 in 522, DPA1 in some 610, and DPB1 in 450 to 490. Because of strong linkage in the cohort, roughly five DR-DQ haplotypes were treated as single units for association and clustering. Among about 390 genotyped donors of the cohort, an average of approximately 240,000 unique TCR beta nucleotide sequences were sequenced per donor, roughly 20% of them non-productive. The research as a whole found: A later analysis associated approximately 17,000 TCR beta sequences with specific HLA alleles at a false discovery rate of 0.05. In a later genetic analysis, fewer N-insertions in productive TCRs were reported among donors in an Asian-associated ancestry cluster than the 666-donor mean. Immune exposure information for the cohort was limited to CMV serostatus. An earlier analysis of roughly 570 of the donors showed that most TCR beta V segments appeared in productive rearrangements either about 87% or about 30% of the time, which broadly matched IMGT annotations. A few of the identified cytomegalovirus-associated TCR beta chains were confirmed in vitro to be specific for cytomegalovirus antigens. The sequencing pipeline was judged likely to have produced a cluster of highly shared sequence variants as a technical artifact. A further reported finding was that TCR beta sequences accurately predicted the HLA-A and HLA-B alleles for most subjects in the first cohort. Compared with equally common non-associated chains, HLA-associated TCR beta chains in a later analysis were more clonally expanded and had lower generation probabilities. The authors suggested that the approach could potentially be generalized to other disease states and immunological phenotypes. The cohort was sequenced for TCR beta chains only, and without alpha or paired-chain data the features that could be detected were limited. In both the original and validation cohorts, the classifier was reported to diagnose cytomegalovirus status with high specificity and sensitivity. HLA typing was unavailable for some donors at each locus, so association tests used only the typed subset. Because counts were too low, about 18 rarely observed V segments, including chromosome 9 orphons, were excluded from the earlier analysis of fewer than 650 of the donors. Sequencing depth was assumed to be roughly uniform across donors in the presence/absence analyses, though that assumption may not hold. According to a later analysis, most CMV-associated TCR beta chains appeared to be HLA-restricted, and the HLA associations seemed to be driven largely by CMV exposure. Most TCR sequences were seen in very few donors, while some public TCRs were found in many individuals. Assigning TCR associations to individual alleles was difficult when HLA alleles, especially DR and DQ, strongly co-occurred. The study gave a list of about 170 TCR beta chains associated with cytomegalovirus. Linkage disequilibrium might explain the correlated functional status among segregating V segments, but an unknown experimental factor could not be ruled out. In a later analysis, the rate of TCR association differed among HLA loci, with DRB1 alleles having the most associated TCRs and HLA-C alleles having the fewest. A later genetic analysis associated a missense DCLRE1C variant with V-gene and J-gene trimming of TCR beta chains, and an independent cohort replicated the association. Some IMGT-functional V segments, including TRBV6-2 and TRBV6-3, could not be told apart with the 87-base-pair reads, so those segments were excluded. A later analysis reported that several top co-occurrence clusters appeared linked to parvovirus B19, influenza, CMV and Epstein-Barr virus.

The cohort consisted of some 670 healthy bone marrow donors. Cohort members were all nominally healthy when sampled, although unrecorded immune exposures were likely present. The donor was CMV seronegative and was included in the group of hundreds of seronegative cohort members. Each donor provided a peripheral blood sample, and peripheral blood mononuclear cells were used for TCR beta sequencing. The Qiagen DNeasy Blood Extraction Kit was used to extract genomic DNA from the blood cell samples. After removal of 4 bases from V and 2 bases from J, the junction retains 3 bases not matched to a gene. The germline V gene encodes CDR1 SGHTS and CDR2 YDEGEE. Inclusive of the bounding cysteine and phenylalanine, the CDR3 is 15 residues long. Left in the record is the CDR3 DNA by itself, 45 bases read in frame from the first base. The protocol used for the library was the immunoSEQ multiplex PCR assay. The multiplex PCR relied on a mix of 60 forward primers for TCR Vbeta segments and 13 reverse primers for TCR Jbeta segments. The CDR3 region of rearranged TCR beta genes was amplified from genomic DNA with a multiplex PCR assay. The Illumina HiSeq System was used to sequence the amplified TCR beta libraries as 87-base-pair reads. The study's processing was this. A later analysis counted approximately 76 million unique TCR beta chains across the roughly 700 repertoires, and around 12 million of these chains were shared by at least two donors. To remove PCR and sequencing errors, raw reads were error-corrected and collapsed into unique sequences using a nearest-neighbor algorithm that merged closely related sequences. Alignment of CDR3 sequences to IMGT reference sequences was used to assign V, D and J gene segments. For a sequence to be retained, a match of at least six nucleotides to both a V gene segment and a J gene segment was required. A rearrangement counted as productive if the CDR3 had no stop codons and remained in frame with V and J, and every other rearrangement counted as non-productive. CDR3 was defined according to IMGT convention as the region running from the second conserved V-encoded cysteine to the conserved J-encoded phenylalanine. Sequences without an unambiguous match to a single V gene segment were excluded from the earlier analysis of several hundred of the donors. In an earlier analysis of 450 to 750 of the donors, a V segment was called functional when productive rearrangements were above 56.7%, and segregating when the standard deviation between donors exceeded 5%. A statistical classification framework was developed to diagnose cytomegalovirus status using the catalog of TCR beta chain sequences. A later analysis assigned V and J genes by comparing TCR nucleotide sequences with IMGT/GENE-DB human TR gene sequences. A later analysis assigned CDR3 sequences and most-parsimonious VDJ recombination scenarios with the TCRdist pipeline. In a later analysis, every TCR beta chain was defined by the combination of its CDR3 amino acid sequence and its V-gene family, and reads without a unique V-gene family were dropped. To address suspected cross-contamination and a sequencing artifact, a later analysis removed several hundred highly shared, low-generation-probability nucleotide sequences. A later analysis calculated a clonal expansion index for each public chain from normalized within-repertoire ranks of inferred template counts. Generation probabilities in a later analysis came from a VDJ recombination model fitted to out-of-frame rearrangements, and those results were checked against IGoR. In a later analysis, hypergeometric tests were used to score TCR-TCR, TCR-HLA and TCR-CMV co-occurrence, with a repertoire-size bias correction applied to TCR pairs. False discovery rates were estimated in a later analysis by permuting HLA or CMV assignments 20 times. In a later analysis, co-occurring TCRs were grouped with DBSCAN, and TCRdist sequence similarity was added when clustering was performed within HLA-allele-positive subsets. Repertoires with fewer than 30,000 or more than 120,000 public chains were left out of co-occurrence clustering, as were a handful of repertoires with anomalous nucleotide sharing. This immuneACCESS table, as held by TCRdb, lists in-frame sequences with V and J called but not all clones. Of the missing ones, under half trace to an unresolved V gene in checked studies; the others have no known cause. D and trimming were read from the DNA, whereas the V and J calls and clone size are those reported in that table. This sample lists some 90,000 clones; roughly four fifths were detected once. In total, the top ten clones hold 3.5% to 4% of the sample.

This clonotype originated in a man aged 45 to 65 in good health and CMV-seronegative. This sequence uses TRBV5-8 and TRBJ2-1, and 10 junctional nucleotides match TRBD2. Sample: PBMCs. For the CDR3, the sequence is CASSPSGSAYNEQFF. The DNA sequence is given as TGTGCCAGCAGCCCTAGCGGGAGCGCCTACAATGAGCAGTTCTTC.